The entry that follows covers one TCR beta chain sequence. The sample belongs to a study of blood T cell repertoires in COVID-19. Overall study context: T cells, B-cell-depleted T cells, or PBMCs provided the cDNA or gDNA that served as material.

The CDR3 is 14 amino acids. V trimming: 8 bases; J trimming: 3 bases; junction bases outside the gene matches: 8. Germline CDR1 SNHLY, CDR2 FYNNEI. Original analysis: The authors estimated nucleated cell counts from reference gene primer amplification. Assay used: immunoSEQ multiplex PCR; TCRdb lists only in-frame clones, some missing. V and J calls and clone size are those listed in that table; D and trimming were worked out from the DNA. This table holds about 290,000 clones, about 89% found once. Sequenced material: peripheral blood. The chain employs TRBV2 and TRBJ2-7, with 9 bases lining up with TRBD1. This TCR was recovered from a man aged 35 to 55 with acute or convalescent COVID-19. This CDR3 reads CASREDRGLYEQYF. In DNA form, the CDR3 reads TGTGCCAGCCGGGAGGACAGGGGTCTCTACGAGCAGTACTTC.